This record covers a single T cell receptor (beta chain). Its antigen remains unidentified. Sample treatment: oral pan-JAK inhibitor, 5-10 mg twice daily. The data belong to a study of CD8+ T cells in alopecia areata. This CDR3 comprises 17 residues. Trimming left V 2 bases short and J 3 bases short, with 17 bases between. Germline CDR1 is MNHNS and CDR2 is SASEGT. The study's findings and limits: The link between baseline CD8+ expansion and response remains uncertain with one nonresponder.

RNA extraction and reverse transcription yielded cDNA as sequencing template. The repertoire was sequenced with immunoSEQ multiplex PCR; TCRdb's copy has only in-frame clones and lacks some. The table includes about 180,000 clones, approximately 51% detected once. The clonotype comes from a human donor with alopecia areata. The sample consisted of CD8+ T cells sorted from blood, taken between weeks 51 and 52, from a patient treated with tofacitinib. This chain connects TRBV6-1 to TRBJ1-5; weak D call: TRBD1 (5 bases). The CDR3 is CASSEPDSRLLNQPQHF. As DNA, the CDR3 is TGTGCCAGCAGTGAACCCGACAGCCGACTACTCAATCAGCCCCAGCATTTT.